This T cell receptor beta chain derives from a study of blood T cell repertoires in COVID-19. Cohort assignment relied on participant-reported clinical history. Libraries were prepared by immunoSEQ multiplex PCR; TCRdb keeps only in-frame clonotypes and omits some of them. The table lists a few hundred thousand clones, about 85% of them singletons. The CDR3 length is 14 residues. Germline CDR1 SGHTA, CDR2 FQGNSA. Unmatched junction bases numbered 7, after V lost 3 bases and J lost 7 bases. Sequenced sample: PBMCs or T cells enriched from blood (not recorded which). The receptor was isolated from a man aged 35-49 years who had recovered from COVID-19. The chain joins TRBV7-2 to TRBJ1-2; 8 nucleotides agree with TRBD1. As DNA, the CDR3 is TGTGCCAGCAGCTTTGGCCAGGGGGCAGGTGGCTACACCTTC. It codes for CASSFGQGAGGYTF.